The 4 T cell receptor beta chains below come from one sample, sequenced in a study of cytomegalovirus exposure and HLA in healthy donors. The PCR ran on 60 Vbeta and 13 Jbeta primers. Profiling relied on immunoSEQ multiplex PCR, and the TCRdb table lists in-frame clones only, not all of them. The sample lists roughly 290,000 clones, roughly 80% occurring once. The source material was PBMCs. The receptors were sampled from a girl between 2 and 10 years old in good health and CMV-seronegative.

V is TRBV28 and J is TRBJ1-1, with 9 bases that match TRBD1. Germline loops: CDR1 MDHEN, CDR2 SYDVKM. This CDR3 spans 16 amino acids. Trimming took 3 bases from V and 1 from J; bases not matched to a gene: 6. CDR3 region: CASSFLPGQGNTEAFF. In DNA form, the CDR3 reads TGTGCCAGCAGTTTCCTTCCGGGACAGGGGAACACTGAAGCTTTCTTT.

The V and J genes are TRBV9 and TRBJ1-2, with 7 bases fitting TRBD1. V was clipped by 4 bases and J by 5 bases; unmatched bases: 5. The CDR3 loop spans 13 amino acids. CDR1 is SGDLS, CDR2 YYNGEE, per germline. The CDR3 is CASSLGQEYGYTF. The CDR3 nucleotides read TGTGCCAGCAGCCTCGGACAGGAATATGGCTACACCTTC.

The V call is TRBV11-1, the J call TRBJ2-1, with D possibly matching TRBD2 (7 bases). Trimming removed 6 bases at V and 4 bases at J, with 16 bases between. This CDR3 contains 15 residues. Germline CDR1 and CDR2: SGHAT and FQDESV (reference sequence). The CDR3 DNA reads TGTGCCAGCAGTCGGGCGCGGGGGCCTTACAATGAGCAGTTCTTC. This codes for CASSRARGPYNEQFF.

This clone turned up a few times. The sample carries other DNA sequences with the same CDR3. The rearrangement links TRBV28 to TRBJ1-1; D is uncertain. Germline V gives CDR1 MDHEN, CDR2 SYDVKM. CDR3 length: 11 amino acids. V was trimmed by 3 bases and J by 6 bases, leaving 5 bases between them. The CDR3 reads CASSFSAEAFF. The CDR3, as DNA: TGTGCCAGCAGTTTCTCCGCTGAAGCTTTCTTT.